The 24 T cell receptor beta chains below all came from one sample that was sequenced in a study of T cell responses to AZD1222 COVID-19 vaccine. Only in-frame clones appear in the TCRdb table, and some are missing; sequencing was by immunoSEQ multiplex PCR. The sample shows 150,000 to 180,000 clones, 88% of them seen only once. The sequencing used peripheral blood, collected on day 0 of AZD1222 vaccination. Receptors were obtained from an adult in good health.

The genes are TRBV6-5 and TRBJ1-3; possible D gene TRBD1, 5 bases. The CDR3 spans 15 residues. V was shortened by 11 bases and J by 0 bases, with 17 bases between the two germline ends. CDR1 is MNHEY, CDR2 SVGAGI, per germline. The CDR3 DNA follows: TGTGCCGTTTCACGGGGGTCGACCTCTGGAAACACCATATATTTT. Translation: CAVSRGSTSGNTIYF.

This clone was detected only a few times. The chain links TRBV7-9 to TRBJ1-5; 10 positions agree with TRBD1. Germline lookup yields CDR1 SEHNR and CDR2 FQNEAQ (reference sequence). V gave up 4 bases and J gave up 2 bases; unmatched junction bases: 2. CDR3 length equals 15 residues. This CDR3 reads CASSWDRGGNQPQHF. As DNA, the CDR3 is TGTGCCAGCAGCTGGGACAGGGGCGGCAATCAGCCCCAGCATTTT.

This rearrangement joins TRBV6-6 to TRBJ1-1, with D uncertain. The V end lost 9 bases, the J end lost 1 base, and 9 bases lay between the germline ends. CDR3 size: 12 residues. In germline, CDR1 is MNHNY, CDR2 SVGAGI (reference sequence). The CDR3 DNA reads as TGTGCCAGTGTAGACGGGAACACTGAAGCTTTCTTT. Translation: CASVDGNTEAFF.

The chain joins TRBV10-3 to TRBJ2-1; 13 positions agree with TRBD2. The CDR3 sequence is 16 residues long. Trimming cost V 8 bases and J 6 bases; bases outside gene matches: 10. Germline assignment: CDR1 ENHRY and CDR2 SYGVKD. CDR3 DNA sequence: TGTGCCATCGCGAGACTAGCGGGGGGACCCTCCAATGAGCAGTTCTTC. Protein: CAIARLAGGPSNEQFF.

CDR3 DNA sequence: TGTGCCAGCTCACCACAATCAACTAATGAAAAACTGTTTTTT. Its protein is CASSPQSTNEKLFF. The V and J genes are TRBV18 and TRBJ1-4; D not resolved. From germline, CDR1 is KGHSH and CDR2 LQKENI. The CDR3 has 14 residues. Trimming left V 1 base short and J 0 bases short, with 3 bases between.

This chain joins TRBV6-5 and TRBJ1-5; 8 bases match TRBD1. This CDR3 comprises 15 residues. J gave up 3 bases and V 6 bases, and 7 bases lay outside the gene matches. Per germline, CDR1 MNHEY and CDR2 SVGAGI. In nucleotides, the CDR3 is TGTGCCAGCAGGAGGGGACAGGCCTACAATCAGCCCCAGCATTTT. Amino acids: CASRRGQAYNQPQHF.

This clone was recorded once. The V and J genes are TRBV7-2 and TRBJ2-7, with D maybe TRBD1 (5 bases). The germline V and J ends were trimmed by 4 bases and 0 bases, with 10 bases remaining between them. This CDR3 is built from 14 residues. Germline values: CDR1 SGHTA, CDR2 FQGNSA. The CDR3 protein is CASSSTGNSYEQYF. The CDR3 nucleotides are TGTGCCAGCAGCTCCACAGGTAACTCCTACGAGCAGTACTTC.

V usage is TRBV24-1 and J usage is TRBJ2-2; D gene uncertain. Trimming shortened V by 5 bases and J by 0 bases, and 12 bases separated the two germline ends. CDR3 length: 16 amino acids. CDR1 and CDR2 (germline): KGHDR, SFDVKD. CDR3: CATSGSGTANTGELFF. CDR3 in DNA: TGTGCCACCAGTGGATCAGGCACGGCGAACACCGGGGAGCTGTTTTTT.

J is TRBJ2-3 and V is TRBV6-1; 9 nucleotides match TRBD2. After removal of 4 bases from V and 2 bases from J, the junction contained 7 bases not matched to a gene. Germline V CDR1 and CDR2: MNHNS, SASEGT. The CDR3 sequence is 16 residues long. This chain's CDR3 is CASSGSAGGNTDTQYF. The CDR3 region has the DNA TGTGCCAGCAGTGGGTCAGCGGGGGGCAACACAGATACGCAGTATTTT.

The V gene is TRBV2, the J gene TRBJ1-6; no clear D gene. Trimming stripped 6 bases from V and 12 bases from J, with 15 bases between. CDR3 length: 13 residues. The V gene's germline CDR1 is SNHLY and CDR2 FYNNEI. CDR3 nucleotide sequence: TGTGCCAGCAGAACAGATCTCAAGGGACCCCTCCACTTT. This gives the protein CASRTDLKGPLHF.

The gene calls are TRBV5-4 and TRBJ2-1, with D unresolved. V was clipped by 1 base and J by 4 bases, with 6 bases between them. The length of the CDR3 is 13 residues. CDR1 SGHNT and CDR2 YYREEE come from the germline V gene (reference sequence). The CDR3 DNA reads TGTGCCAGCAGCTTGCGCACGTACAATGAGCAGTTCTTC. This gives the protein CASSLRTYNEQFF.

There are a few counts of this clone. The chain has TRBV2 and TRBJ2-7; tentatively, D is TRBD1 (6 bases). CDR3 length: 14 residues. In germline, CDR1 is SNHLY, CDR2 FYNNEI. Trimming stripped 6 bases from V and 6 bases from J, with 18 bases between. The CDR3 sequence is CASSWGTGILEQYF. CDR3 DNA: TGTGCCAGCAGCTGGGGTACAGGGATTCTCGAGCAGTACTTC.

This chain connects TRBV5-6 to TRBJ2-7; 10 bases are a match to TRBD1. The CDR3 spans 15 residues. The J segment lost 3 bases and the V segment lost 0 bases, leaving 3 bases of the junction unmatched. The germline V gene has CDR1 SGHDT and CDR2 YYEEEE. The CDR3 loop is CASSLGRTGGYEQYF. CDR3 bases: TGTGCCAGCAGCTTGGGGCGGACAGGGGGCTACGAGCAGTACTTC.

This clone has just one count. V is TRBV4-3 and J is TRBJ1-4, with TRBD1 as a possible D gene (6 bases). The CDR3 spans 15 residues. The germline V gene encodes CDR1 LGHNA and CDR2 YSLEER. V gave up 1 base and J gave up 6 bases, with 12 bases separating them. Here the CDR3 DNA reads TGCGCCAGCAGCCAAGGTGGGAGGGGGGATGAAAAACTGTTTTTT. Protein product: CASSQGGRGDEKLFF.

This rearrangement joins TRBV7-9 to TRBJ1-2, with a possible D match to TRBD1 (5 bases). The ends were cut back, 5 bases at V and 1 base at J, with 11 bases in the middle. The CDR3 covers 14 residues. Germline CDR1 SEHNR, CDR2 FQNEAQ (reference sequence). CDR3 DNA sequence: TGTGCCAGCAGCAACCGGGACGGTAACTATGGCTACACCTTC. The encoded protein is CASSNRDGNYGYTF.

V usage is TRBV6-5 and J usage is TRBJ1-4; D remains ambiguous. V shed 7 bases and J shed 4 bases, with 13 bases lying between them. Germline loops: CDR1 MNHEY, CDR2 SVGAGI. CDR3 length: 14 residues. The CDR3 nucleotides are TGTGCCAGCATGAAGTGGTCGATTAATGAAAAACTGTTTTTT. Translated: CASMKWSINEKLFF.

The chain joins TRBV4-1 to TRBJ2-1, with TRBD2 matching over 10 bases. The CDR3 runs to 17 residues. Germline V gene sequence: CDR1 MGHRA, CDR2 YSYEKL. J was trimmed by 0 bases and V by 4 bases; bases with no gene match: 6. CDR3 bases: TGCGCCAGCAGCCTCCGAGCGGGGGGGGGCTCCTACAATGAGCAGTTCTTC. Its translation: CASSLRAGGGSYNEQFF.

The chain joins TRBV19 to TRBJ1-2; possible D gene TRBD1, 6 bases. The CDR3 has 14 residues. Trimming cost V 7 bases and J 3 bases, with 15 bases left between them. The germline V gene encodes CDR1 LNHDA and CDR2 SQIVND (reference sequence). The CDR3 is CASNRGGGDYGYTF. For the CDR3, the DNA is TGTGCCAGTAACCGCGGAGGGGGGGACTATGGCTACACCTTC.

This chain uses TRBV11-2 with TRBJ2-1, with 8 bases aligning to TRBD2. Trimming cost V 0 bases and J 4 bases; bases outside gene matches: 5. This CDR3 spans 16 amino acids. The V gene's germline CDR1 is SGHAT and CDR2 FQNNGV. The CDR3, as DNA: TGTGCCAGCAGCTTAGATTTCAGCGGGGGATACAATGAGCAGTTCTTC. This gives the protein CASSLDFSGGYNEQFF. Filled out from reference TRBV11-2 and TRBJ2-1, the complete variable domain reads EAGVAQSPRYKIIEKRQSVAFWCNPISGHATLYWYQQILGQGPKLLIQFQNNGVVDDSQLPKDRFSAERLKGVDSTLKIQPAKLEDSAVYLCASSLDFSGGYNEQFFGPGTRLTVL.

This clone was found once. The V call is TRBV10-2, the J call TRBJ2-7; TRBD1 aligns across 8 bases. In germline, CDR1 is WSHSY, CDR2 SAAADI. V shed 6 bases and J 6 bases; nucleotides not matched to a gene: 4. CDR3 size: 12 residues. CDR3 loop: CASRQGASEQYF. CDR3 nucleotides: TGCGCCAGCAGGCAGGGGGCGAGCGAGCAGTACTTC.

The table lists this clone with a count of one. This chain connects TRBV5-4 to TRBJ1-1, with a possible D match to TRBD1 (6 bases). The CDR3 has 12 amino acids. CDR1 and CDR2 (germline): SGHNT, YYREEE (reference sequence). The ends were cut back, 3 bases at V and 6 bases at J, with 9 bases in the middle. CDR3 loop: CASSSAGAEAFF. CDR3 DNA: TGTGCCAGCAGCTCGGCAGGGGCTGAAGCTTTCTTT.

This clone appeared a single time. The chain is built from TRBV5-6 and TRBJ1-5, with D possibly matching TRBD1 (6 bases). Trimming pared 3 bases from V and 3 bases from J, leaving 10 bases between. The CDR3 runs 14 residues. CDR1 is SGHDT and CDR2 is YYEEEE in the germline V gene. The CDR3 loop is CASSSGALNQPQHF. For the CDR3, the DNA is TGTGCCAGCAGCTCGGGGGCCCTCAATCAGCCCCAGCATTTT.

The chain is built from TRBV5-1 and TRBJ2-7, with D perhaps matching TRBD1 or TRBD2 (5 bases each). V was cut by 0 bases and J by 6 bases, with 19 bases left in between. CDR1 SGHRS and CDR2 YFSETQ come from the germline V gene. The CDR3 covers 16 residues. This CDR3 reads CASSLGRDPLLPEQYF. The CDR3 DNA is TGCGCCAGCAGCTTGGGTCGGGACCCCCTTCTACCCGAGCAGTACTTC.

This chain joins TRBV12-3 or TRBV12-4 and TRBJ1-2; a weak D match, TRBD1 (6 bases). This CDR3 contains 11 residues. Trimming stripped 5 bases from V and 7 bases from J, with 8 bases between. This CDR3 is CASSGGGGYTF. The CDR3 region has the DNA TGTGCCAGCAGTGGGGGCGGTGGCTACACCTTC.